The present T cell receptor beta chain was sequenced within a study of blood T cell repertoires in COVID-19. Across the study: PBMCs, B-cell-depleted T cells, or T cells were the source of the cDNA or gDNA that made up the material.

Seattle patient enrollment occurred during active infection, with longitudinal follow-up thereafter. Germline V gene lookup returns CDR1 SGHNT and CDR2 YYREEE (reference sequence). Trimming cost V 2 bases and J 4 bases, with 6 bases left between them. The CDR3 covers 12 residues. Authors' data handling: The assay estimated nucleated cells by amplifying reference gene primers. Assay used: immunoSEQ multiplex PCR; TCRdb lists only in-frame clones, some missing. Clonal size and the V and J genes are those of that table, whereas D and trimming came from the DNA. The table has fewer than 250,000 clones, around four fifths seen once.

The chain links TRBV5-4 to TRBJ1-2; D unclear. The sequence was collected from a woman of 80 years or more with COVID-19, enrolled during active disease. Sequenced: peripheral blood. CDR3 in amino acids: CASSFPGYGYTF. The CDR3 DNA follows: TGTGCCAGCAGCTTCCCCGGCTATGGCTACACCTTC.